The sequence of this TCR beta chain was determined in a study of blood T cell repertoires in COVID-19. Data came from immunoSEQ multiplex PCR; TCRdb stores just in-frame clones and leaves some out. The sample shows 150,000 or so clones, more than 75% of them seen only once. The source is a woman in her seventies with COVID-19, enrolled during active disease. The sequencing sample was made of peripheral blood.

The CDR3 DNA reads as TGTGCCAGCAGTTTCCGGTGGACAGGGGACGGGGGCTCCTACGAGCAGTACTTC. Translating it yields CASSFRWTGDGGSYEQYF. V and J are TRBV27 and TRBJ2-7; 9 positions match TRBD1. The CDR3 extends over 18 amino acids. V was pared by 3 bases and J by 0 bases, with 12 bases of the junction left unmatched. Germline V gene data show CDR1 as MNHEY and CDR2 as SMNVEV (reference sequence).